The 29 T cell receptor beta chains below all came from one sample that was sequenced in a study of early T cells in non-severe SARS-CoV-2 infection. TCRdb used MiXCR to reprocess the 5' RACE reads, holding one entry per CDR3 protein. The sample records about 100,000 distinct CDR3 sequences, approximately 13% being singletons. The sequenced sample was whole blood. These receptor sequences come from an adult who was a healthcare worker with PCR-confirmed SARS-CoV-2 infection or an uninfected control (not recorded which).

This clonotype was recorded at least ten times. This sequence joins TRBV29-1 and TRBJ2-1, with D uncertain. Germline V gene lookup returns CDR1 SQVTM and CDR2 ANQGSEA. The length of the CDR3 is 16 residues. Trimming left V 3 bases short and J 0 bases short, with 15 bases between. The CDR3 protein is CSVEGGDLGSYNEQFF. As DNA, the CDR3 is TGCAGCGTTGAGGGTGGGGATTTAGGCTCCTACAATGAGCAGTTCTTC.

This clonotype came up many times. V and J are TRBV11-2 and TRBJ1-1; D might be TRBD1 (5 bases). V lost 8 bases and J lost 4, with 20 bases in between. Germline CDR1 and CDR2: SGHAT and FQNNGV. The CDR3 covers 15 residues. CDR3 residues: CASLPRRTGATEAFF. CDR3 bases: TGTGCCAGCCTCCCCCGTCGTACAGGAGCCACTGAAGCTTTCTTT.

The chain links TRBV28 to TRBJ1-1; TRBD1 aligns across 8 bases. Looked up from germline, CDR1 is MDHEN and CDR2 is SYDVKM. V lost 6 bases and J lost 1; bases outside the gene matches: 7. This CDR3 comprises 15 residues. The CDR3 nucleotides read TGTGCCAGCAGCCCACCGGGGACAGGGAACACTGAAGCTTTCTTT. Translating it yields CASSPPGTGNTEAFF.

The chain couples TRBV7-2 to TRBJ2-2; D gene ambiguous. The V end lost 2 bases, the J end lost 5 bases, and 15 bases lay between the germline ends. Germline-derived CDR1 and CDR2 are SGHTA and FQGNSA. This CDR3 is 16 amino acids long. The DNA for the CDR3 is TGTGCCAGCAGCTTAAAAACCGGATGGTCGACCGGGGAGCTGTTTTTT. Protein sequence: CASSLKTGWSTGELFF.

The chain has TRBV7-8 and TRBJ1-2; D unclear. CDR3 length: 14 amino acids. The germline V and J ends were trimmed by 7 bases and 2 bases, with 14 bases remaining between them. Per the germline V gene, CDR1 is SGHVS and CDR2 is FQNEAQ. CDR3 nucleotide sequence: TGTGCCAGCACCCCCGGAACCTTAAACTATGGCTACACCTTC. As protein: CASTPGTLNYGYTF. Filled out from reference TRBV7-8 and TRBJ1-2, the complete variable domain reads GAGVSQSPRYKVAKRGQDVALRCDPISGHVSLFWYQQALGQGPEFLTYFQNEAQLDKSGLPSDRFFAERPEGSVSTLKIQRTQQEDSAVYLCASTPGTLNYGYTFGSGTRLTVV.

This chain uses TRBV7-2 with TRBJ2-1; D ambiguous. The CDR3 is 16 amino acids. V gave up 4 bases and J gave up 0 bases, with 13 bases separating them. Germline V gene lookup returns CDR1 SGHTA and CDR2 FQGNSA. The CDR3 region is CASSSTDRSSYNEQFF. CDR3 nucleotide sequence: TGTGCCAGCAGCTCGACGGACCGAAGCTCCTACAATGAGCAGTTCTTC.

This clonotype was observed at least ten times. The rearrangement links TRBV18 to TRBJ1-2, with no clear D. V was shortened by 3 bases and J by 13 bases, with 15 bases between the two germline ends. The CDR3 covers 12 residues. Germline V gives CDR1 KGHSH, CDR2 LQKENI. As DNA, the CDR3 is TGTGCCAGCTCACCCACAGACGGCGAACGCACCTTC. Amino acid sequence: CASSPTDGERTF. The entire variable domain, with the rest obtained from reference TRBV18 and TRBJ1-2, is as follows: NAGVMQNPRHLVRRRGQEARLRCSPMKGHSHVYWYRQLPEEGLKFMVYLQKENIIDESGMPKERFSAEFPKEGPSILRIQQVVRGDSAAYFCASSPTDGERTFGSGTRLTVV.

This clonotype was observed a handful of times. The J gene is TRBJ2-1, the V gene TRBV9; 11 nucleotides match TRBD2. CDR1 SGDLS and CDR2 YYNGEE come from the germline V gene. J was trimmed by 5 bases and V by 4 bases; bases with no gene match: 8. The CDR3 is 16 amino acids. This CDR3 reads CASSSRSGGANNEQFF. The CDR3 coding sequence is TGTGCCAGCAGCTCTCGTAGCGGGGGGGCAAACAATGAGCAGTTCTTC.

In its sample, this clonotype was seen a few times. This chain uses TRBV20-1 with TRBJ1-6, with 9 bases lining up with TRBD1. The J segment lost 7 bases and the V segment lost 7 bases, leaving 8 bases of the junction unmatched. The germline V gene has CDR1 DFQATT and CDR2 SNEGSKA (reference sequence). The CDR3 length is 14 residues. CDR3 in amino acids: CSGLRDRENSPLHF. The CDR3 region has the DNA TGCAGTGGCCTCCGGGACAGGGAAAATTCACCCCTCCACTTT.

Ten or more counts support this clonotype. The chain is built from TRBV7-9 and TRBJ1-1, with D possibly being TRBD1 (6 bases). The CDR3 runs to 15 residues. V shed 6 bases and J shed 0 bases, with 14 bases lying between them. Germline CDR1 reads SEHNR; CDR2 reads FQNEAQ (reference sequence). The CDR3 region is CASSFGQTLNTEAFF. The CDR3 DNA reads TGTGCCAGCAGTTTCGGACAGACTTTGAACACTGAAGCTTTCTTT.

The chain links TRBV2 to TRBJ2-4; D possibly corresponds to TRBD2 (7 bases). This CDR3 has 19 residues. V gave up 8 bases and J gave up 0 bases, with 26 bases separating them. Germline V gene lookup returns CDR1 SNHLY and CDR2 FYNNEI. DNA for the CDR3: TGTGCCAGCTCCTATTCCCCACGCGGCGGGGGCGTAGCCAAAAACATTCAGTACTTC. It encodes CASSYSPRGGGVAKNIQYF.

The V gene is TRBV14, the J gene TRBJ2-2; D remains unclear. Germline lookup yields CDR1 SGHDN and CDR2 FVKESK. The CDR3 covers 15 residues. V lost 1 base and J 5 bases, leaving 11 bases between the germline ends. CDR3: CASSQAGFRTGELFF. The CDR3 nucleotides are TGTGCCAGCAGCCAAGCCGGTTTCAGGACCGGGGAGCTGTTTTTT.

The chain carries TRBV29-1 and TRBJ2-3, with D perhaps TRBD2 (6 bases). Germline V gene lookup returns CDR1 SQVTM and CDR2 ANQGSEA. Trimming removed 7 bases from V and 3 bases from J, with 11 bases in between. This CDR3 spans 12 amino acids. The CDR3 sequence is CSAGGRTDTQYF. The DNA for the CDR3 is TGCAGCGCCGGGGGAAGAACAGATACGCAGTATTTT.

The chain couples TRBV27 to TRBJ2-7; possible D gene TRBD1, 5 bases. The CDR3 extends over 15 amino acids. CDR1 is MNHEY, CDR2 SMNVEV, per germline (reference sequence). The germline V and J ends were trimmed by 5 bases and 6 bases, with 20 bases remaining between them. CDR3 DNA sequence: TGTGCCAGCAGTCCCTTAGGGGCAGGGCAAGTCGAGCAGTACTTC. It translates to CASSPLGAGQVEQYF.

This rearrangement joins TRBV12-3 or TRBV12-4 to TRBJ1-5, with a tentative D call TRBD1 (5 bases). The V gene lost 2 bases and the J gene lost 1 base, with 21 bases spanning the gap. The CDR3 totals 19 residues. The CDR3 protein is CASSLRSQLGGSSNQPQHF. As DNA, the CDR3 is TGTGCCAGCAGTTTAAGATCCCAACTGGGGGGTAGCAGCAATCAGCCCCAGCATTTT.

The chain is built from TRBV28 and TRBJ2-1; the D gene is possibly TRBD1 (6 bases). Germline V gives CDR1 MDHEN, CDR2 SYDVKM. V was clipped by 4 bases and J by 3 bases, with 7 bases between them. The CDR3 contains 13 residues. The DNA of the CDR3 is TGTGCCAGCAGTTGGGACAACTACAATGAGCAGTTCTTC. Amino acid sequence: CASSWDNYNEQFF.

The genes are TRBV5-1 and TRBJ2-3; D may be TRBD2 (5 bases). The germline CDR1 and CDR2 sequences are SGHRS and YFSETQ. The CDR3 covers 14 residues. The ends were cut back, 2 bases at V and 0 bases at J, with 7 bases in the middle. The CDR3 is CASSLVASTDTQYF. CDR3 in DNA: TGCGCCAGCAGCTTAGTAGCGAGCACAGATACGCAGTATTTT.

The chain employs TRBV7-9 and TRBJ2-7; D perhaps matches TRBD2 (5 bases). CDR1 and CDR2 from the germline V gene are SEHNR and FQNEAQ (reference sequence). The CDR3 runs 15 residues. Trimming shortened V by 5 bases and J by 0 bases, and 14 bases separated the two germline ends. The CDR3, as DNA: TGTGCCAGCAGCCCAGGACTGGCCAGCTCCTACGAGCAGTACTTC. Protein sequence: CASSPGLASSYEQYF.

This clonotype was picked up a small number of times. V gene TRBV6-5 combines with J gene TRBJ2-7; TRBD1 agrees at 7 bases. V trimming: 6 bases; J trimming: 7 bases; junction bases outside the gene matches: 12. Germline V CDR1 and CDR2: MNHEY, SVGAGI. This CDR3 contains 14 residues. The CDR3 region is CASRLNRGVGEQYF. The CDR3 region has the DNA TGTGCCAGCAGACTTAACAGGGGAGTAGGTGAGCAGTACTTC.

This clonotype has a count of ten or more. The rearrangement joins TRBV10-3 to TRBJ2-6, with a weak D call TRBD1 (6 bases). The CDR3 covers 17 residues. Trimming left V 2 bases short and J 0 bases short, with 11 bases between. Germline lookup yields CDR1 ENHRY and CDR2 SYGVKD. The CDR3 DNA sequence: TGTGCCATCAGTGAGGCAGGGGTCAGCTCTGGGGCCAACGTCCTGACTTTC. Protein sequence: CAISEAGVSSGANVLTF.

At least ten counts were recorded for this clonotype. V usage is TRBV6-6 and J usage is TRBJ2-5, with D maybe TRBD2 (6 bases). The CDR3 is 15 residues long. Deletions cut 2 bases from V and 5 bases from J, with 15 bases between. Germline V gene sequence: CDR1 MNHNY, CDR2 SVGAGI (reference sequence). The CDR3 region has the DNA TGTGCCAGCAGTTACACAAAGACTAGTTCTGAGACCCAGTACTTC. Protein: CASSYTKTSSETQYF.

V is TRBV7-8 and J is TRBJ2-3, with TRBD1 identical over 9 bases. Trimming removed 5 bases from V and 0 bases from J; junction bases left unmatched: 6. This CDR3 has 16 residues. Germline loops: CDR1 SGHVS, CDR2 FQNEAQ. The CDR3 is CASSRAGTGSTDTQYF. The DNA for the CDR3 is TGTGCCAGCAGCAGAGCCGGGACAGGGAGCACAGATACGCAGTATTTT.

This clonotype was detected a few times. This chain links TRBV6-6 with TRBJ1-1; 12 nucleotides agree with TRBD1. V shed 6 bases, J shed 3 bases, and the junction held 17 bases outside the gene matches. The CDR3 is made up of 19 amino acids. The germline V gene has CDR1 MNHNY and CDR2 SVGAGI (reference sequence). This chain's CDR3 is CASRPPPGQGAQGDTEAFF. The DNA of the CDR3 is TGTGCCAGCAGGCCTCCCCCGGGACAGGGGGCGCAGGGGGACACTGAAGCTTTCTTT.

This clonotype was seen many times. CDR3 nucleotide sequence: TGCGCCAGCAGCGTGGGACAGGGAGGTAACACCATATATTTT. This codes for CASSVGQGGNTIYF. J is TRBJ1-3 and V is TRBV5-1, with 9 bases matching TRBD1. With 4 bases clipped from V and 7 bases from J, the junction kept 6 bases outside the gene matches. CDR1 is SGHRS and CDR2 is YFSETQ in the germline V gene. This CDR3 has 14 residues.

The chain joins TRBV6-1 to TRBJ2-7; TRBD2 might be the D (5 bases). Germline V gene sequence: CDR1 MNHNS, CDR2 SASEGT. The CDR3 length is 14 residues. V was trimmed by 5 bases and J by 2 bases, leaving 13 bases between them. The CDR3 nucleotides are TGTGCCAGCAGTCTACGGACTCCCCCCTACGAGCAGTACTTC. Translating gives CASSLRTPPYEQYF.

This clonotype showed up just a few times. DNA of the CDR3: TGCGCCAGCAGCCAAAACGAGGGGCCTGGAAACACCATATATTTT. It specifies CASSQNEGPGNTIYF. The rearrangement joins TRBV4-1 to TRBJ1-3; D possibly corresponds to TRBD1 (5 bases). Between the trimmed V and J ends, which lost 2 bases and 2 bases, there was a span of 10 bases. Germline CDR1 reads MGHRA; CDR2 reads YSYEKL. This CDR3 comprises 15 residues.

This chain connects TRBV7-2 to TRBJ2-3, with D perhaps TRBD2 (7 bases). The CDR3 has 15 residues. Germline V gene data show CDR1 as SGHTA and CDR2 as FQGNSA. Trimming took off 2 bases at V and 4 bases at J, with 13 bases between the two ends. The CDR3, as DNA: TGTGCCAGCAGCTTACTGGCGGGGGCGGCAGATACGCAGTATTTT. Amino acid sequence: CASSLLAGAADTQYF.

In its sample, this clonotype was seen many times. CDR3 sequence (DNA): TGCGCCAGCAGCACCGGGGACAGGGCTTACGAGCAGTACTTC. It specifies CASSTGDRAYEQYF. The rearrangement links TRBV5-1 to TRBJ2-7; 9 bases agree with TRBD1. CDR1 and CDR2 from the germline V gene are SGHRS and YFSETQ. The CDR3 is 14 amino acids. Trimming at V came to 4 bases and at J to 4 bases, leaving 6 bases not matched to a gene.

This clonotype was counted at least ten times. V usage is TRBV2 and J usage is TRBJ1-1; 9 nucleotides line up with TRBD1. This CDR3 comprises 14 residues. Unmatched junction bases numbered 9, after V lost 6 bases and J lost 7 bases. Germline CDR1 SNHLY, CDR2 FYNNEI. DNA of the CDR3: TGTGCCAGCAGAGACACAGGGGGCATCGGTGAAGCTTTCTTT. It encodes CASRDTGGIGEAFF.